Following are 14 T cell receptor beta chains from one sample sequenced in a study of T cells in localized non-small cell lung cancer. Data came from immunoSEQ multiplex PCR; TCRdb stores just in-frame clones and leaves some out. The repertoire has roughly 20,000 clones, approximately 90% of them found once; the top ten carry less than 3%. The specimen was peripheral blood, collected before any cancer treatment. These receptors were collected from a woman aged 35 to 69 with stage I lung adenocarcinoma.

This chain links TRBV4-3 with TRBJ1-4, with D unclear. Germline V gives CDR1 LGHNA, CDR2 YSLEER. The CDR3 consists of 12 residues. Trimming shortened V by 2 bases and J by 7 bases, and 5 bases separated the two germline ends. In DNA form, the CDR3 reads TGCGCCAGCAGCCAATACCCTGAAAAACTGTTTTTT. It encodes CASSQYPEKLFF.

The chain carries TRBV19 and TRBJ1-1; the match to TRBD1 covers 9 bases. This CDR3 is 15 amino acids long. The germline CDR1 and CDR2 sequences are LNHDA and SQIVND (reference sequence). After removal of 7 bases from V and 3 bases from J, the junction contained 9 bases not matched to a gene. CDR3 in amino acids: CASNSGTGLHTEAFF. CDR3 nucleotide sequence: TGTGCCAGTAATTCCGGGACAGGGCTTCACACTGAAGCTTTCTTT.

J is TRBJ2-3 and V is TRBV18; D is ambiguous. This CDR3 comprises 15 residues. Germline-derived CDR1 and CDR2 are KGHSH and LQKENI. Trimming cost V 2 bases and J 1 base, with 10 bases left between them. Here the CDR3 DNA reads TGTGCCAGCTCACCAACTCAAGTGGGCACAGATACGCAGTATTTT. It is translated as CASSPTQVGTDTQYF.

The rearrangement uses TRBV10-1 and TRBJ2-1; TRBD2 aligns across 10 bases. Germline V gene data show CDR1 as WNHNN and CDR2 as SYGVQD (reference sequence). The V segment lost 5 bases and the J segment 9 bases; nucleotides outside the gene matches: 7. This CDR3 has 14 residues. The CDR3 spells CASSRAGGPGEQFF. CDR3 coding DNA: TGCGCCAGCAGTCGAGCGGGGGGGCCGGGTGAGCAGTTCTTC.

V and J are TRBV11-3 and TRBJ2-6, with D possibly being TRBD1 (5 bases). The length of the CDR3 is 16 residues. Per germline, CDR1 SGHNT and CDR2 YENEEA. V lost 3 bases and J lost 3, with 12 bases in between. The CDR3 nucleotides read TGTGCCAGCAGCTTTACAGGTAGTGTTGGGGCCAACGTCCTGACTTTC. Protein: CASSFTGSVGANVLTF.

The chain is built from TRBV6-1 and TRBJ2-3; 8 bases align to TRBD1. The CDR3 runs to 15 residues. Unmatched junction bases numbered 7, after V lost 7 bases and J lost 1 base. CDR1 and CDR2 (germline): MNHNS, SASEGT. DNA of the CDR3: TGTGCCAGCACCGGACAGGGTTCGGGCACAGATACGCAGTATTTT. Translating it yields CASTGQGSGTDTQYF.

The V gene is TRBV13, the J gene TRBJ2-3; 7 bases match TRBD2. After removal of 5 bases from V and 3 bases from J, the junction contained 2 bases not matched to a gene. The germline CDR1 and CDR2 sequences are PRHDT and FYEKMQ (reference sequence). The CDR3 length is 13 residues. In DNA form, the CDR3 reads TGTGCCAGCAGCCGGGGGGAGACAGATACGCAGTATTTT. Protein sequence: CASSRGETDTQYF.

This rearrangement joins TRBV28 to TRBJ1-2; possibly TRBD1 for D (5 bases). Deletions cut 1 base from V and 4 bases from J, with 10 bases between. The CDR3 runs to 14 residues. Germline CDR1 and CDR2: MDHEN and SYDVKM. The CDR3: CASSLLPGSYGYTF. DNA of the CDR3: TGTGCCAGCAGTTTATTGCCAGGGAGCTATGGCTACACCTTC.

This chain joins TRBV11-2 and TRBJ2-3; TRBD2 matches at 7 bases. This CDR3 contains 15 residues. V was pared by 3 bases and J by 3 bases, with 6 bases of the junction left unmatched. Germline loops: CDR1 SGHAT, CDR2 FQNNGV. CDR3: CASSFRRRGTDTQYF. CDR3 sequence (DNA): TGTGCCAGCAGCTTCCGCCGGCGGGGGACAGATACGCAGTATTTT. The whole variable domain, filled in from reference TRBV11-2 and TRBJ2-3, reads EAGVAQSPRYKIIEKRQSVAFWCNPISGHATLYWYQQILGQGPKLLIQFQNNGVVDDSQLPKDRFSAERLKGVDSTLKIQPAKLEDSAVYLCASSFRRRGTDTQYFGPGTRLTVL.

The chain is built from TRBV21-1 and TRBJ1-2. TRBV21-1 is a documented pseudogene. The CDR3 has 11 residues. The CDR3 spells CAPTGALGYTF. CDR3 DNA: TGTGCCCCAACCGGGGCTCTCGGCTACACCTTC.

The gene calls are TRBV7-2 and TRBJ1-5, with 10 nucleotides matching TRBD1. This CDR3 comprises 17 residues. Germline CDR1 is SGHTA and CDR2 is FQGNSA. V was pared by 1 base and J by 7 bases, with 10 bases of the junction left unmatched. The CDR3 spells CASSLDPPGQGTQPQHF. Written as DNA, the CDR3 is TGTGCCAGCAGCTTAGATCCCCCGGGACAGGGGACGCAGCCCCAGCATTTT.

The chain couples TRBV7-2 to TRBJ1-1, with D unclear. The germline V gene encodes CDR1 SGHTA and CDR2 FQGNSA. The CDR3 contains 16 residues. V was cut by 8 bases and J by 6 bases, with 25 bases left in between. DNA of the CDR3: TGTGCCAGCCGGGAGAGGGCGCTAAAGCCCGAATCTGAAGCTTTCTTT. This translates into CASRERALKPESEAFF. Based on the CDR3 plus reference TRBV7-2 and TRBJ1-1, the full variable domain is GAGVSQSPSNKVTEKGKDVELRCDPISGHTALYWYRQSLGQGLEFLIYFQGNSAPDKSGLPSDRFSAERTGGSVSTLTIQRTQQEDSAVYLCASRERALKPESEAFFGQGTRLTVV.

This clone came up a few times. V is TRBV11-2 and J is TRBJ2-1, with a possible D match to TRBD1 (6 bases). The CDR3 has 14 amino acids. Looked up from germline, CDR1 is SGHAT and CDR2 is FQNNGV. With 4 bases removed from V and 6 bases from J, the gap between germline ends came to 13 bases. CDR3 coding DNA: TGTGCCAGCAGCTCTCCTACAGGGTCCAATGAGCAGTTCTTC. Translated, it gives CASSSPTGSNEQFF. Variable domain in full (rest from reference TRBV11-2 and TRBJ2-1): EAGVAQSPRYKIIEKRQSVAFWCNPISGHATLYWYQQILGQGPKLLIQFQNNGVVDDSQLPKDRFSAERLKGVDSTLKIQPAKLEDSAVYLCASSSPTGSNEQFFGPGTRLTVL.

This chain links TRBV7-9 with TRBJ2-4; D could derive from TRBD1 or TRBD2 (5 bases each). V was clipped by 3 bases and J by 7 bases, with 13 bases between them. The length of the CDR3 is 14 residues. Looked up from germline, CDR1 is SEHNR and CDR2 is FQNEAQ (reference sequence). CDR3 protein: CASSLRGTQNIQYF. The DNA for the CDR3 is TGTGCCAGCAGCTTGAGGGGCACTCAGAACATTCAGTACTTC.